Listed below are T cell receptor beta chains from one sample, sequenced in a study of early T cells in non-severe SARS-CoV-2 infection. TCRdb fed the 5' RACE reads into MiXCR, producing one record per CDR3 protein. The repertoire has approximately 28,000 distinct CDR3 sequences, 5.5% to 7.5% of them found once; the top ten carry under 40%. The sample consisted of whole blood, taken at baseline. The receptors originated from an adult who was a healthcare worker with PCR-confirmed SARS-CoV-2 infection or an uninfected control (not recorded which). CDR3s include the opening cysteine and the closing phenylalanine or tryptophan. A D gene is named only where the DNA matches it firmly.

d_call: TRBD1
j_call: TRBJ2-2
v_call: TRBV19
cdr3_aa: CASSGRQGAFGELFF

d_call: -
j_call: TRBJ2-2
v_call: TRBV4-3
cdr3_aa: CASSQMGDLELFF

d_call: -
j_call: TRBJ1-6
v_call: TRBV7-2
cdr3_aa: CASSLSGAAGNNSPLHF

d_call: -
j_call: TRBJ2-5
v_call: TRBV18
cdr3_aa: CASSPSGETQYF

d_call: -
j_call: TRBJ2-2
v_call: TRBV6-5
cdr3_aa: CASSTLGGRPTGELFF

d_call: TRBD1
j_call: TRBJ1-5
v_call: TRBV19
cdr3_aa: CATRDRGSQVAQHF

d_call: -
j_call: TRBJ2-7
v_call: TRBV20-1
cdr3_aa: CSATEGSGRSYEQYF

d_call: -
j_call: TRBJ2-7
v_call: TRBV10-3
cdr3_aa: CAIRSAKGSYEQYF

d_call: -
j_call: TRBJ2-5
v_call: TRBV10-3
cdr3_aa: CAISESYQETQYF

d_call: -
j_call: TRBJ2-7
v_call: TRBV29-1
cdr3_aa: CSVDSHSGSDEQYF

d_call: TRBD2
j_call: TRBJ2-7
v_call: TRBV5-1
cdr3_aa: CASSEGLAGGYEQYF

d_call: TRBD1
j_call: TRBJ2-7
v_call: TRBV7-2
cdr3_aa: CASSFSPSTGQTLYEQYF

d_call: -
j_call: TRBJ1-3
v_call: TRBV2
cdr3_aa: CASTVGGPRNTIYF

d_call: -
j_call: TRBJ2-3
v_call: TRBV9
cdr3_aa: CASSEQGREIDTQYF

d_call: -
j_call: TRBJ2-5
v_call: TRBV5-1
cdr3_aa: CASSLRGEQETQYF

d_call: -
j_call: TRBJ1-1
v_call: TRBV4-3
cdr3_aa: CASSQQQGTEAFF

d_call: -
j_call: TRBJ2-3
v_call: TRBV2
cdr3_aa: CASSSGTQYF

d_call: -
j_call: TRBJ2-1
v_call: TRBV2
cdr3_aa: CASSAQGRYNEQFF

d_call: TRBD2
j_call: TRBJ2-1
v_call: TRBV20-1
cdr3_aa: CSAAKASGGYNEQFF

d_call: -
j_call: TRBJ1-1
v_call: TRBV7-8
cdr3_aa: CASSLAYGNTEAFF

d_call: -
j_call: TRBJ2-7
v_call: TRBV25-1
cdr3_aa: CASSGREYEQYF

d_call: -
j_call: TRBJ2-5
v_call: TRBV6-2/TRBV6-3
cdr3_aa: CASSYVNPQETQYF

d_call: -
j_call: TRBJ1-1
v_call: TRBV29-1
cdr3_aa: CSVGIPGAFF

d_call: -
j_call: TRBJ2-7
v_call: TRBV19
cdr3_aa: CASKPQGAYEQYF

d_call: -
j_call: TRBJ2-2
v_call: TRBV20-1
cdr3_aa: CSARHPGPSNTGELFF

d_call: TRBD2
j_call: TRBJ2-2
v_call: TRBV7-2
cdr3_aa: CASRRASGGAGELFF

d_call: TRBD2
j_call: TRBJ2-1
v_call: TRBV6-6
cdr3_aa: CASSPRGGRDHNEQFF

d_call: TRBD2
j_call: TRBJ2-7
v_call: TRBV20-1
cdr3_aa: CSARDSSSLAGGGIYEQYF

d_call: -
j_call: TRBJ2-3
v_call: TRBV5-1
cdr3_aa: CASSLGDSTDTQYF

d_call: TRBD2
j_call: TRBJ2-1
v_call: TRBV7-6
cdr3_aa: CASSLSSGRSYNEQFF

d_call: -
j_call: TRBJ2-1
v_call: TRBV5-4
cdr3_aa: CASSLTGGDEQFF

d_call: -
j_call: TRBJ2-1
v_call: TRBV24-1
cdr3_aa: CATSSSGTRGINEQFF